This entry describes one T cell receptor beta chain. Its antigen is still unknown. The sequencing template was cDNA reverse transcribed from extracted RNA. Generated by immunoSEQ multiplex PCR, the TCRdb table keeps only in-frame clones and is missing some. The data hold around 7,300 clones, with roughly 64% observed a single time. The data derive from a study of CD8+ T cells in alopecia areata. The overall study: People stayed on tofacitinib for 6 to 18 months, then stopped the drug for 6 months.

Alopecia areata patients provided lesional scalp punch biopsies and peripheral blood, both collected for the study. Study observations and caveats: Sequencing of scalp samples also includes resident alphabeta T cells from normal skin.

CDR3 length: 19 residues. Trimming removed 0 bases from V and 10 bases from J; junction bases left unmatched: 19. Germline assignment: CDR1 LGHNA and CDR2 YNFKEQ. Here the sequenced sample was skin, taken at week 0. This TCR was recovered from a human donor with alopecia areata. This sequence joins TRBV4-2 and TRBJ2-1; TRBD2 agrees at 9 bases. The CDR3 region has the DNA TGTGCCAGCAGCCAAGATAATCTCGGCTTGGGCGGGGGGGTGGGGGAGCAGTTCTTC. This gives the protein CASSQDNLGLGGGVGEQFF.